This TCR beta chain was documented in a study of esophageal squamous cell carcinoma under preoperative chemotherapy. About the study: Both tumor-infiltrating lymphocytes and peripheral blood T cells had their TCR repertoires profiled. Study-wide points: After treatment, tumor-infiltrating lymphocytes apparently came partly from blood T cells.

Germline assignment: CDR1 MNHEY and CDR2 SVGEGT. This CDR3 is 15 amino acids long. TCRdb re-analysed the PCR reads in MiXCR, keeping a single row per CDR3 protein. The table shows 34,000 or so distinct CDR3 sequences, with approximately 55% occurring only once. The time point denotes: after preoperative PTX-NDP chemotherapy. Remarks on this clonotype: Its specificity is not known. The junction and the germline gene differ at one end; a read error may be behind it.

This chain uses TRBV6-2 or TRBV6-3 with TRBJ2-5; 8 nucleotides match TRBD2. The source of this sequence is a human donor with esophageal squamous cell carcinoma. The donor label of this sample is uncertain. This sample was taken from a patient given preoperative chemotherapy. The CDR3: CARGPGGGDQETQYF. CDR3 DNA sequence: TGTGCCAGGGGCCCCGGGGGGGGTGACCAAGAGACCCAGTATTTC.